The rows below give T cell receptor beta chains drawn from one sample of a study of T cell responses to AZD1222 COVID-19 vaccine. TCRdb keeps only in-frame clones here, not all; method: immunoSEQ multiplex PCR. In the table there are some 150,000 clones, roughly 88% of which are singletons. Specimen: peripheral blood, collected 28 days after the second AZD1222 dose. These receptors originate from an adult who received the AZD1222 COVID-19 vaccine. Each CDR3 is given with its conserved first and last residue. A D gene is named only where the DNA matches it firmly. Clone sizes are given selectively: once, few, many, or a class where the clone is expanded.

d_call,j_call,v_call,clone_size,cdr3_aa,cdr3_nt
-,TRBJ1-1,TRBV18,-,CASSPPLGGENTEAFF,TGTGCCAGCTCACCACCCTTGGGAGGGGAGAACACTGAAGCTTTCTTT
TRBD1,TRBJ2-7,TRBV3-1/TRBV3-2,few,CASSPQGAEQYF,TGTGCCAGCAGCCCCCAGGGGGCCGAGCAGTACTTC
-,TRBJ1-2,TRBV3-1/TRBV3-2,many,CASSHGGNPYGYTF,TGTGCCAGCAGCCACGGTGGTAACCCCTATGGCTACACCTTC
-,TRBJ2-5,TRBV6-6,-,CASNRGLWETQYF,TGTGCCAGCAATCGGGGCCTCTGGGAGACCCAGTACTTC
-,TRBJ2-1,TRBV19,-,CASSILPDSNEQFF,TGTGCCAGTAGTATACTTCCCGACAGCAATGAGCAGTTCTTC
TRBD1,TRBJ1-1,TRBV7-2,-,CASTRTGMYVFF,TGTGCCAGCACCCGGACAGGGATGTACGTTTTCTTT
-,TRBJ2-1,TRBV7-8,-,CASSFHNNEQFF,TGTGCCAGCAGCTTTCACAACAATGAGCAGTTCTTC
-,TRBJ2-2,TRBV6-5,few,CASKGRTNTGELFF,TGTGCCAGCAAGGGACGGACGAACACCGGGGAGCTGTTTTTT
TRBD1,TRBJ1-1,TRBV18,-,CASSVGQGITEAFF,TGTGCCAGCTCGGTAGGACAGGGAATCACTGAAGCTTTCTTT
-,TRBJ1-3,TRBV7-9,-,CASSLFPRDYSGNTIYF,TGTGCCAGCAGCTTATTCCCCCGTGACTACTCTGGAAACACCATATATTTT
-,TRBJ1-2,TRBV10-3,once,CATSGTDNTNYGYTF,TGTGCCACCTCCGGGACTGATAATACTAACTATGGCTACACCTTC
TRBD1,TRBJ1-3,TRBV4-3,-,CASSSGTGRGNTIYF,TGCGCCAGCAGCTCCGGGACAGGGCGAGGAAACACCATATATTTT
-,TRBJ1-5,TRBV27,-,CASSLGGRAGQWGRQPQHF,TGTGCCAGCAGTTTAGGGGGGCGGGCGGGACAATGGGGCAGGCAGCCCCAGCATTTT
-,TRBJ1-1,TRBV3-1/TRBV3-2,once,CASSQDLRSQNTEAFF,TGTGCCAGCAGCCAAGATTTGAGGAGCCAGAACACTGAAGCTTTCTTT
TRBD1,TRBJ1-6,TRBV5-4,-,CASSPDRGRSPLHF,TGTGCCAGCAGCCCCGACAGGGGGCGATCACCCCTCCACTTT
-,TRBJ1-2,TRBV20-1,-,CSATGNGGYTF,TGCAGTGCTACAGGGAACGGTGGCTACACCTTC
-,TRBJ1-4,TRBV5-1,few,CASSLNTVGEKLFF,TGCGCCAGCAGCTTGAACACCGTAGGTGAAAAACTGTTTTTT
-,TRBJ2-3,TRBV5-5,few,CASTGPATDTQYF,TGTGCCAGCACAGGCCCGGCGACAGATACGCAGTATTTT
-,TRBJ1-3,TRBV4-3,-,CASSQGRAASGNTIYF,TGCGCCAGCAGCCAAGGTAGGGCCGCCTCTGGAAACACCATATATTTT
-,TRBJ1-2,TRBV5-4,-,CASSPGGVYGWSLDGYTF,TGTGCCAGCAGCCCCGGGGGGGTCTATGGATGGTCCCTGGATGGCTACACCTTC
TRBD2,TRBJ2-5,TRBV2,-,CASSPDGGIGETQYF,TGTGCCAGCAGTCCAGACGGGGGGATTGGCGAGACCCAGTACTTC
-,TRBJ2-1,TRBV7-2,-,CASSWSYEQFF,TGTGCCAGCAGCTGGTCGTATGAGCAGTTCTTC
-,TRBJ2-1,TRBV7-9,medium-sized,CASSPPTGTNEQFF,TGTGCCAGCAGCCCCCCCACAGGAACGAATGAGCAGTTCTTC
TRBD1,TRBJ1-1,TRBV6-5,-,CASSLMGQGVNTEAFF,TGTGCCAGCAGTTTGATGGGACAGGGGGTGAACACTGAAGCTTTCTTT
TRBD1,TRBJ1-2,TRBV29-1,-,CSVPGGQGFWGYTF,TGCAGCGTCCCCGGTGGACAGGGCTTTTGGGGCTACACCTTC
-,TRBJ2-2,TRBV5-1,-,CASSWTLGGLGTGELFF,TGCGCCAGCAGCTGGACGTTGGGCGGCCTGGGCACCGGGGAGCTGTTTTTT
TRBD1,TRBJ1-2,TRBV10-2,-,CASNPGGSYGYTF,TGCGCCAGCAACCCAGGGGGTAGCTATGGCTACACCTTC
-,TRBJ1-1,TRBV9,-,CASSPSEGRYTEAFF,TGTGCCAGCAGCCCTTCGGAGGGCCGGTACACTGAAGCTTTCTTT
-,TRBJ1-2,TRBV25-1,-,CASSEYEDYGYTF,TGTGCCAGCAGTGAATATGAAGATTATGGCTACACCTTC
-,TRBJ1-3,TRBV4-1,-,CASSQEVATIYF,TGCGCCAGCAGCCAAGAAGTGGCCACCATATATTTT
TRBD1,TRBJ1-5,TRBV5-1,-,CASSPGGQSNQPQHF,TGCGCCAGCAGCCCGGGGGGACAGAGCAATCAGCCCCAGCATTTT
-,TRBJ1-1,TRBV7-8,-,CASSLYPGGGAFF,TGTGCCAGCAGCTTATATCCGGGGGGTGGTGCTTTCTTT
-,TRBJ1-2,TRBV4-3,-,CASSPRENYGYTF,TGCGCCAGCAGCCCCAGGGAAAACTATGGCTACACCTTC
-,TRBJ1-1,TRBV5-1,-,CASSKLQGFGEAFF,TGCGCCAGCAGCAAACTACAGGGTTTTGGGGAAGCTTTCTTT
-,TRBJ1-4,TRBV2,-,CASIAPGVGGKLFF,TGTGCCAGCATCGCCCCCGGGGTTGGAGGAAAACTGTTTTTT
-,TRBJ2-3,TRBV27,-,CASRRDRTTDTQYF,TGTGCCAGCAGGCGGGACAGAACCACAGATACGCAGTATTTT
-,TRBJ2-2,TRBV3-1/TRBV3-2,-,CASSSLRRAGELFF,-
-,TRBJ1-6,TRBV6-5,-,CASSRDRNSPLHF,TGTGCCAGCAGCAGGGACCGTAATTCACCCCTCCACTTT
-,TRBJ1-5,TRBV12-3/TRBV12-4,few,CASAWAFDQPQHF,TGTGCCAGTGCGTGGGCCTTCGATCAGCCCCAGCATTTT
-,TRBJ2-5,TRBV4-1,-,CASSQEVAAVQETQYF,TGCGCCAGCAGCCAAGAAGTCGCAGCAGTCCAAGAGACCCAGTACTTC
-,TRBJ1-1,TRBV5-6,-,CASSGTANTEAFF,TGTGCCAGCAGCGGGACGGCGAACACTGAAGCTTTCTTT
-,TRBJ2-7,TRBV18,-,CASSPDRSEQYF,TGTGCCAGCTCACCAGACAGGTCCGAGCAGTACTTC